The 22 T cell receptor beta chains below were found in one sample sequenced in a study of cytomegalovirus exposure and HLA in healthy donors. This PCR relied on a set of 60 Vbeta primers and 13 Jbeta primers. Produced via immunoSEQ multiplex PCR; TCRdb's table is partial and in-frame only. The sample shows about 150,000 clones, about 78% of them seen only once. Sequenced input: PBMCs. The source of these receptors is a woman between 45 and 65 years old in good health and CMV-seropositive.

The chain is built from TRBV7-8 and TRBJ1-5, with 7 bases matching TRBD1. CDR3 size: 16 residues. V was pared by 5 bases and J by 0 bases, with 7 bases of the junction left unmatched. Germline V CDR1 and CDR2: SGHVS, FQNEAQ. The CDR3 DNA reads as TGTGCCAGCAGCCAACCAGGGGGAGTTAGCAATCAGCCCCAGCATTTT. It yields the protein CASSQPGGVSNQPQHF. The full variable domain, rest sourced from reference TRBV7-8 and TRBJ1-5, is GAGVSQSPRYKVAKRGQDVALRCDPISGHVSLFWYQQALGQGPEFLTYFQNEAQLDKSGLPSDRFFAERPEGSVSTLKIQRTQQEDSAVYLCASSQPGGVSNQPQHFGDGTRLSIL.

V usage is TRBV27 and J usage is TRBJ1-5; TRBD1 matches 9 bases. This CDR3 region has 16 residues. Trimming removed 5 bases from V and 1 base from J; junction bases left unmatched: 6. Germline V CDR1 and CDR2: MNHEY, SMNVEV (reference sequence). CDR3 residues: CASSSLGTGSNQPQHF. The CDR3 coding sequence is TGTGCCAGCAGTAGCCTCGGGACAGGGAGCAATCAGCCCCAGCATTTT.

This clone was counted a few times. The chain carries TRBV6-5 and TRBJ2-7; D may be TRBD2 (6 bases). The germline V gene has CDR1 MNHEY and CDR2 SVGAGI. V lost 6 bases, J lost 0 bases, and 12 bases lay in between. There are 14 residues in the CDR3. Here the CDR3 DNA reads TGTGCCAGCAGACGCGACGGGAGCTCCTACGAGCAGTACTTC. Protein product: CASRRDGSSYEQYF.

The chain has TRBV29-1 and TRBJ2-2, with D uncertain. The germline V and J ends were trimmed by 6 bases and 8 bases, with 10 bases remaining between them. Germline V lookup: CDR1 SQVTM, CDR2 ANQGSEA. The CDR3 is 11 amino acids. The CDR3 nucleotides read TGCAGCGTCCCGTTCTTAGGGGAGCTGTTTTTT. Translated: CSVPFLGELFF.

The V gene is TRBV10-3, the J gene TRBJ2-5; TRBD2 is a possible D gene (6 bases). Per germline, CDR1 ENHRY and CDR2 SYGVKD. The V end was cut by 11 bases, the J end by 4 bases, with 20 bases between. This CDR3 has 14 residues. DNA for the CDR3: TGTGCCGCAAACCCGGGGGACTCGAGAGAGACCCAGTACTTC. Translating gives CAANPGDSRETQYF.

This chain uses TRBV10-1 with TRBJ2-7; D perhaps matches TRBD2 (6 bases). Trimming removed 6 bases from V and 2 bases from J, with 11 bases in between. Germline-derived CDR1 and CDR2 are WNHNN and SYGVQD (reference sequence). CDR3 size: 13 residues. The DNA for the CDR3 is TGCGCCAGCAGCTCTCGCGGGACCTACGAGCAGTACTTC. It is translated as CASSSRGTYEQYF.

The chain uses TRBV5-1 and TRBJ1-1; no firm D call. The CDR3 sequence is 14 residues long. CDR1 is SGHRS and CDR2 is YFSETQ in the germline V gene. V lost 4 bases, J lost 4 bases, and 14 bases lay in between. CDR3 protein: CASSGSLEGTEAFF. CDR3 sequence (DNA): TGCGCCAGCAGCGGAAGTTTAGAGGGCACTGAAGCTTTCTTT.

V gene TRBV27 combines with J gene TRBJ1-1; D is possibly TRBD1 (6 bases). The CDR3 has 13 amino acids. Germline assignment: CDR1 MNHEY and CDR2 SMNVEV (reference sequence). V lost 6 bases, J lost 5 bases, and 13 bases lay in between. In nucleotides, the CDR3 is TGTGCCAGCAGACCTACAGGGTTTACTGAAGCTTTCTTT. Protein sequence: CASRPTGFTEAFF.

The chain uses TRBV6-5 and TRBJ2-2; 10 bases line up with TRBD1. J lost 4 bases, V lost 8 bases, and 7 bases had no gene match. Germline loops: CDR1 MNHEY, CDR2 SVGAGI. The CDR3 is made up of 15 amino acids. The CDR3 protein is CASSRQGAVTGELFF. Written as DNA, the CDR3 is TGTGCCAGCTCGCGACAGGGGGCGGTCACCGGGGAGCTGTTTTTT.

The chain combines TRBV18 with TRBJ2-7; 8 bases fit TRBD1. Germline V gives CDR1 KGHSH, CDR2 LQKENI. The CDR3 sequence is 15 residues long. V dropped 3 bases and J dropped 7; count of bases not matched to a gene: 11. The CDR3 coding sequence is TGTGCCAGCTCACCCGGGACAGGCCCTGGAGGTGAGCAGTACTTC. Protein sequence: CASSPGTGPGGEQYF.

J is TRBJ2-3 and V is TRBV6-1, with TRBD1 matching 7 bases. The CDR3 is made up of 15 amino acids. Germline CDR1 and CDR2: MNHNS and SASEGT. V was pared by 6 bases and J by 1 base, with 7 bases of the junction left unmatched. The CDR3 DNA is TGTGCCAGCAGAGAGGGGGCGGTAGGCACAGATACGCAGTATTTT. Protein product: CASREGAVGTDTQYF.

This clone was counted between two and nine times. The chain joins TRBV4-1 to TRBJ1-5; D may be TRBD1 (5 bases). V was clipped by 0 bases and J by 6 bases, with 12 bases between them. CDR1 is MGHRA and CDR2 is YSYEKL in the germline V gene. The CDR3 is made up of 15 amino acids. The CDR3, as DNA: TGCGCCAGCAGCCAAGAGTGGCAGGGCAGTCAGCCCCAGCATTTT. Protein: CASSQEWQGSQPQHF.

V usage is TRBV6-6 and J usage is TRBJ2-1; a possible D gene is TRBD1 (6 bases). The CDR3 length is 15 residues. Germline V gives CDR1 MNHNY, CDR2 SVGAGI (reference sequence). Trimming stripped 2 bases from V and 8 bases from J, with 16 bases between. CDR3 loop: CASSYVTGTGDEQFF. In DNA form, the CDR3 reads TGTGCCAGCAGTTACGTAACAGGGACCGGGGATGAGCAGTTCTTC.

The chain combines TRBV6-5 with TRBJ1-4; TRBD1 matches at 8 bases. The J segment lost 8 bases and the V segment lost 8 bases, leaving 10 bases of the junction unmatched. The CDR3 spans 14 residues. In germline, CDR1 is MNHEY, CDR2 SVGAGI. The chain's CDR3 is CASRTPTGGEKLFF. The CDR3 DNA sequence: TGTGCCAGCCGGACCCCCACAGGGGGGGAAAAACTGTTTTTT.

Here the CDR3 DNA reads TGTGCCAGCAGCCCGACAGGGACTCAAGAGACCCAGTACTTC. It translates to CASSPTGTQETQYF. The V gene is TRBV5-4, the J gene TRBJ2-5; D is perhaps TRBD1 (7 bases). Per the germline V gene, CDR1 is SGHNT and CDR2 is YYREEE (reference sequence). V was clipped by 4 bases and J by 2 bases, with 12 bases between them. The CDR3 runs 14 residues.

The chain uses TRBV29-1 and TRBJ2-7, with TRBD1 identical over 9 bases. With 1 base clipped from V and 3 bases from J, the junction kept 13 bases outside the gene matches. Germline assignment: CDR1 SQVTM and CDR2 ANQGSEA. This CDR3 comprises 17 residues. The CDR3: CSVEAASRDRDYYEQYF. The DNA for the CDR3 is TGCAGCGTTGAAGCTGCGAGCCGGGACAGGGATTACTACGAGCAGTACTTC.

The chain has TRBV7-6 and TRBJ2-2; D possibly corresponds to TRBD2 (7 bases). Germline V gives CDR1 SGHVS, CDR2 FNYEAQ. The length of the CDR3 is 16 residues. V was cut by 5 bases and J by 4 bases, with 17 bases left in between. In DNA form, the CDR3 reads TGTGCCAGCAGCCCACGGGGGGCGCGCGGCACCGGGGAGCTGTTTTTT. Amino acids: CASSPRGARGTGELFF.

This chain links TRBV4-1 with TRBJ2-1; 15 bases line up with TRBD2. The CDR3 sequence is 17 residues long. Germline V gene sequence: CDR1 MGHRA, CDR2 YSYEKL. The junction had 6 bases not matched to a gene; V was cut back by 4 bases and J by 5 bases. CDR3 bases: TGCGCCAGCAGCCTACCCCGGACTAGCGGGGGGGACAATGAGCAGTTCTTC. Translated, it gives CASSLPRTSGGDNEQFF.

The rearrangement links TRBV14 to TRBJ1-1; TRBD1 matches at 9 bases. The CDR3 length is 14 residues. CDR1 is SGHDN, CDR2 FVKESK, per germline. J lost 11 bases, V lost 4 bases, and 11 bases had no gene match. Here the CDR3 reads CASSRGQGPAWAFF. The CDR3 DNA reads as TGTGCCAGCAGCCGAGGACAGGGGCCCGCGTGGGCTTTCTTT.

The chain uses TRBV19 and TRBJ1-2; unclear D gene. V dropped 8 bases and J dropped 3 bases, with 16 bases sitting between them. The CDR3 is 14 amino acids. The germline V gene encodes CDR1 LNHDA and CDR2 SQIVND (reference sequence). This chain's CDR3 is CASGSAAYHYGYTF. CDR3 coding DNA: TGTGCCAGTGGCTCTGCAGCGTACCACTATGGCTACACCTTC.

This sequence joins TRBV7-9 and TRBJ2-5, with TRBD1 identical over 11 bases. Germline CDR1 SEHNR, CDR2 FQNEAQ (reference sequence). The V gene end was trimmed by 6 bases and the J gene end by 7 bases; junction bases not matched to a gene: 13. The CDR3 contains 16 residues. CDR3 nucleotides: TGTGCCAGCAGTACCGGGACAGGGGGTGAGGGAGGGACCCAGTACTTC. This encodes CASSTGTGGEGGTQYF.

This clone appeared a single time. For the CDR3, the DNA is TGTGCCTGGAGTGTAGTAGAAAATGAGCAGTTCTTC. Amino acids: CAWSVVENEQFF. This chain links TRBV30 with TRBJ2-1; D gene unclear. V was trimmed by 0 bases and J by 7 bases, leaving 7 bases between them. This CDR3 is built from 12 residues. Germline loops: CDR1 GTSNPN, CDR2 SVGIG (reference sequence).